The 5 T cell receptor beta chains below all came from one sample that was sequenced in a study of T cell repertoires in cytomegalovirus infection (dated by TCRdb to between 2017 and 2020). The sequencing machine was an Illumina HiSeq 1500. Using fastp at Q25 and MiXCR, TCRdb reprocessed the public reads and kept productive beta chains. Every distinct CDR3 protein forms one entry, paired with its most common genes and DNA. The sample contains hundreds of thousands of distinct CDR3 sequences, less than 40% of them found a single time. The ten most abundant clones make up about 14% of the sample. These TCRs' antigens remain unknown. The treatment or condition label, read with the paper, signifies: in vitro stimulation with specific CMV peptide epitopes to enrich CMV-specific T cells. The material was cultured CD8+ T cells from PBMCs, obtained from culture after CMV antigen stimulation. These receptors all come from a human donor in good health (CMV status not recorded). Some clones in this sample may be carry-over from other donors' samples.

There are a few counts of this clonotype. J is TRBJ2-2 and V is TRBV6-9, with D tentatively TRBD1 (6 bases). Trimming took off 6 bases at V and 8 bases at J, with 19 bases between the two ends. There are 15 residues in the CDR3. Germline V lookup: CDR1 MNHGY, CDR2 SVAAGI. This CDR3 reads CASSIRDIWRGELFF. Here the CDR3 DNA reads TGTGCCAGCAGCATCCGGGACATCTGGCGGGGGGAGCTGTTTTTT.

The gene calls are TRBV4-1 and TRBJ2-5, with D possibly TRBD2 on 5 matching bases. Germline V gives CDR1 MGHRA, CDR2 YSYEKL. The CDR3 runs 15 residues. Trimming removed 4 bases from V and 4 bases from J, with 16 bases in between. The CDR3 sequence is CASSRRGGPLETQYF. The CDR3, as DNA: TGCGCCAGCAGCCGCCGCGGCGGGCCATTAGAGACCCAGTACTTC.

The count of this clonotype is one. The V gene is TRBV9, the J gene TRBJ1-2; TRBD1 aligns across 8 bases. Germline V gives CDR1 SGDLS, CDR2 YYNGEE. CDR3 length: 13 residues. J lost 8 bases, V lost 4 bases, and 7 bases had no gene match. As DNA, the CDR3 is TGTGCCAGCAGCACCCAGGGGGCTTTGGGCTACACCTTC. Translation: CASSTQGALGYTF.

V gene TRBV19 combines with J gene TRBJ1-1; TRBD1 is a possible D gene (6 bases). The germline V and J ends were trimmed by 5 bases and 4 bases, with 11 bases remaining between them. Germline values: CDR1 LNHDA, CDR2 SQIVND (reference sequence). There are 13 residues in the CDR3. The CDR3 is CASSERGSTEAFF. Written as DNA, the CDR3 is TGTGCCAGTAGTGAGAGGGGGAGCACTGAAGCTTTCTTT. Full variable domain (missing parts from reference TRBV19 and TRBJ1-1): DGGITQSPKYLFRKEGQNVTLSCEQNLNHDAMYWYRQDPGQGLRLIYYSQIVNDFQKGDIAEGYSVSREKKESFPLTVTSAQKNPTAFYLCASSERGSTEAFFGQGTRLTVV.

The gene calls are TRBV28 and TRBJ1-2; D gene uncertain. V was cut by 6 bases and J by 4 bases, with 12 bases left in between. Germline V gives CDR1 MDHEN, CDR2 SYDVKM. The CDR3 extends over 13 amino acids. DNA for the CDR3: TGTGCCAGCAGCCAAGCCGGAGGCTATGGCTACACCTTC. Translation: CASSQAGGYGYTF.